This TCR beta chain appears in the sequencing data of a study of breast tumors, draining lymph nodes, adjacent tissues. A remark on this clonotype: Compared with germline, one end of the junction differs, possibly owing to a read error.

TCRdb reprocessed the multiplex PCR reads via MiXCR and lists one record per CDR3 protein. The data contain fewer than 15,000 distinct CDR3 sequences, about 60% of them singletons. The receptor was derived from a female donor with breast cancer. Some clones in this sample may be carry-over from other donors' samples. Sequencing was done on a sample of tumor-adjacent breast tissue.

CDR3: CASSLVSRDPNYGHTF. CDR3 coding DNA: TGTGCCAGCAGCTTAGTGTCAAGGGACCCCAACTATGGCCACACCTTC. The J gene is TRBJ1-2, the V gene TRBV7-2; possibly TRBD1 for D (5 bases). Germline V gene data show CDR1 as SGHTA and CDR2 as FQGNSA. This CDR3 spans 16 amino acids. Full variable domain (missing parts from reference TRBV7-2 and TRBJ1-2): GAGVSQSPSNKVTEKGKDVELRCDPISGHTALYWYRQSLGQGLEFLIYFQGNSAPDKSGLPSDRFSAERTGGSVSTLTIQRTQQEDSAVYLCASSLVSRDPNYGHTFGSGTRLTVV.